A selection of T cell receptor beta chains follows, all from one sample in a study of blood T cells in healthy people across ages. TCRdb used MiXCR to reprocess the 5' RACE reads, holding one entry per CDR3 protein. The sample comprises more than 900,000 distinct CDR3 sequences, almost 30% of which are singletons, and roughly 10% rests with the top ten. These sequences were also reported in another study, on T cells of mothers and their children.

Material: blood. The receptors come from a woman aged 40 to 50 in good health. Both conserved end residues are part of each CDR3. The D gene is left open where the match is weak. The size entry is marked missing in some rows and otherwise reads once, few, many or a size class.

>NA|TRBV18|few|TRBJ1-1
CASSPDRTLNTEAFF
TGTGCCAGCTCACCAGACAGGACCCTGAACACTGAAGCTTTCTTT
>TRBD1|TRBV5-1|many|TRBJ2-1
CASSLGDRGEQFF
TGCGCCAGCAGCTTGGGGGACAGGGGTGAGCAGTTCTTC
>NA|TRBV20-1|few|TRBJ2-5
CSARDNQETQYF
TGCAGTGCTAGAGATAACCAAGAGACCCAGTACTTC
>TRBD1|TRBV7-2|NA|TRBJ1-2
CASSPGQGAGYGYTF
TGTGCCAGCAGCCCGGGACAGGGGGCCGGCTATGGCTACACCTTC
>TRBD1|TRBV20-1|NA|TRBJ1-2
CSVPWGGQGANGYTF
TGCAGTGTCCCATGGGGGGGACAGGGGGCGAATGGCTACACCTTC
>NA|TRBV20-1|NA|TRBJ2-7
CRAQQGAYEQYF
TGCAGGGCTCAGCAGGGAGCCTACGAGCAGTACTTC
>NA|TRBV29-1|NA|TRBJ1-2
CSVYKGGRQNYGYTF
TGCAGCGTCTACAAAGGGGGAAGACAGAACTATGGCTACACCTTC
>NA|TRBV6-2/TRBV6-3|NA|TRBJ1-1
CASIGTRLSTEAFF
TGTGCCAGCATCGGAACCAGGTTGAGCACTGAAGCTTTCTTT
>TRBD1|TRBV6-6|NA|TRBJ2-7
CASTSGQGGEQYF
TGTGCCAGCACCTCCGGACAGGGCGGCGAGCAGTACTTC
>NA|TRBV9|NA|TRBJ1-5
CAGITRRDPEQGWQPQHF
TGTGCCGGCATCACAAGGAGGGACCCCGAGCAGGGGTGGCAGCCCCAGCATTTT
>NA|TRBV4-1|few|TRBJ1-4
CASSQDSANEKLFF
TGCGCCAGCAGCCAGGACAGTGCTAATGAAAAACTGTTTTTT
>TRBD1|TRBV18|few|TRBJ2-1
CASSLDRGRDEQFF
TGTGCCAGCTCTCTCGACAGGGGGCGAGATGAGCAGTTCTTC
>TRBD1|TRBV20-1|NA|TRBJ1-1
CSARRRDRGTEAFF
TGCAGTGCTAGACGAAGGGACAGGGGTACTGAAGCTTTCTTT
>NA|TRBV30|NA|TRBJ1-5
CAWTKMGGNQPQHF
TGTGCCTGGACGAAGATGGGGGGCAATCAGCCCCAGCATTTT
>NA|TRBV5-1|many|TRBJ2-5
CASSFGVQETQYF
TGCGCCAGCAGCTTTGGGGTCCAAGAGACCCAGTACTTC
>TRBD2|TRBV29-1|many|TRBJ2-3
CSVGGTSGGRSTDTQYF
TGCAGCGTCGGTGGGACTAGCGGGGGAAGGAGCACAGATACGCAGTATTTT
>NA|TRBV29-1|few|TRBJ1-1
CSASRGEAFF
TGCAGCGCTTCGCGGGGTGAAGCTTTCTTT
>NA|TRBV10-3|NA|TRBJ2-7
CAIRVTGSSYEQYF
TGTGCCATCAGGGTCACGGGGAGCTCCTACGAGCAGTACTTC
>NA|TRBV3-1|many|TRBJ1-2
CASSPGTDGYTF
TGTGCCAGCAGCCCTGGGACGGATGGCTACACCTTC
>NA|TRBV20-1|many|TRBJ2-7
CSASTGRYEQYF
TGCAGTGCTTCGACAGGGAGGTACGAGCAGTACTTC
>NA|TRBV6-5|many|TRBJ2-7
CASSYSVSSYEQYF
TGTGCCAGCAGTTACTCGGTCAGCTCCTACGAGCAGTACTTC
>NA|TRBV5-1|few|TRBJ1-2
CASSLNGRSYGYTF
TGCGCCAGCAGCTTGAATGGCAGATCCTATGGCTACACCTTC
>NA|TRBV9|few|TRBJ2-7
CASSVDAAQGLYKQYF
TGTGCCAGCAGCGTAGACGCGGCCCAGGGGTTATACAAGCAGTACTTC
>NA|TRBV7-2|NA|TRBJ1-1
CASRAYIPTEAFF
TGTGCCAGTCGAGCTTATATACCCACTGAAGCTTTCTTT
>NA|TRBV20-1|few|TRBJ1-5
CSARFEGYSNQPQHF
TGCAGTGCTAGGTTCGAGGGTTATAGCAATCAGCCCCAGCATTTT
>NA|TRBV5-1|many|TRBJ2-3
CASRLAPSTDTQYF
TGCGCCAGTAGATTGGCACCAAGCACAGATACGCAGTATTTT
>TRBD2|TRBV7-3|many|TRBJ2-1
CASSLRLAGVREQFF
TGTGCCAGCAGCTTACGACTAGCGGGGGTGCGTGAGCAGTTCTTC
>NA|TRBV9|NA|TRBJ2-2
CASSVDPKGNTGELFF
TGTGCCAGCAGCGTAGACCCGAAAGGGAACACCGGGGAGCTGTTTTTT
>TRBD2|TRBV9|few|TRBJ2-2
CASSHREGLDTGELFF
TGTGCCAGCAGCCATCGGGAGGGTCTAGATACCGGGGAGCTGTTTTTT
>NA|TRBV7-2|NA|TRBJ2-2
CASSLRQVSNTGELFF
TGTGCCAGCAGCCTGCGTCAGGTGTCTAACACCGGGGAGCTGTTTTTT
>TRBD1|TRBV7-9|NA|TRBJ2-5
CASSTDRDQETQYF
TGTGCCAGCAGCACGGACAGGGACCAAGAGACCCAGTACTTC
>TRBD2|TRBV7-8|NA|TRBJ2-1
CASSNLAGMDNEQFF
TGTGCCAGCAGCAACCTAGCGGGGATGGACAATGAGCAGTTCTTC
>TRBD2|TRBV5-5|many|TRBJ2-7
CASSPSGLAGGRSYEQYF
TGTGCCAGCAGCCCCTCGGGACTAGCGGGGGGTCGATCCTACGAGCAGTACTTC
>NA|TRBV28|few|TRBJ2-2
CASSSPSHAGELFF
TGTGCCAGCAGTTCACCATCCCACGCCGGGGAGCTGTTTTTT
>TRBD1|TRBV20-1|NA|TRBJ1-6
CSATDRVGSPLHF
TGCAGTGCTACGGACAGGGTTGGGTCACCCCTCCACTTT
>NA|TRBV25-1|NA|TRBJ1-2
CASRGGGGGYTF
TGTGCCAGCAGGGGGGGAGGTGGTGGCTACACCTTC
>NA|TRBV6-1|NA|TRBJ2-1
CTSKLGGTSYNEQFF
TGTACCAGCAAACTCGGGGGTACCTCCTACAATGAGCAGTTCTTC
>NA|TRBV19|many|TRBJ2-1
CASSVTRRGYYNEQFF
TGTGCCAGTAGTGTCACTCGGCGGGGATACTACAATGAGCAGTTCTTC
>TRBD2|TRBV29-1|NA|TRBJ2-7
CSVGGLADYEQYF
TGCAGCGTTGGTGGTCTAGCGGACTACGAGCAGTACTTC
>NA|TRBV4-1|NA|TRBJ1-2
CASSQQDPYGYTF
TGCGCCAGCAGCCAACAGGACCCATATGGCTACACCTTC
>TRBD2|TRBV14|few|TRBJ2-4
CASNQGLAGGNAKNIQYF
TGTGCCAGCAACCAGGGACTAGCGGGGGGCAACGCCAAAAACATTCAGTACTTC
>NA|TRBV2|NA|TRBJ1-2
CASSEFAESVYGYTF
TGTGCCAGTAGTGAATTTGCAGAGTCAGTTTATGGCTACACCTTC
>NA|TRBV29-1|NA|TRBJ2-1
CSVDTSYNEQFF
TGCAGCGTTGATACCTCCTACAATGAGCAGTTCTTC
>NA|TRBV27|few|TRBJ1-5
CASRNNGIGQPQHF
TGTGCCAGCAGGAACAACGGGATAGGTCAGCCCCAGCATTTT
>NA|TRBV28|few|TRBJ1-2
CASSSRDVIYYGYTF
TGTGCCAGCAGTTCGAGGGACGTTATATACTATGGCTACACCTTC
>NA|TRBV19|NA|TRBJ2-7
CASSSGTSPYEQYF
TGTGCCAGTTCATCCGGGACATCGCCCTACGAGCAGTACTTC
>NA|TRBV19|NA|TRBJ1-1
CASSRWALNTEAFF
TGTGCCAGTAGTCGCTGGGCCTTGAACACTGAAGCTTTCTTT
>TRBD1|TRBV18|NA|TRBJ1-2
CASSIGQGGDYGYTF
TGTGCCAGCTCAATCGGACAGGGAGGGGACTATGGCTACACCTTC
>NA|TRBV7-8|many|TRBJ1-2
CASSLGRGGDYGYTF
TGTGCCAGCAGCTTAGGTCGGGGCGGGGACTATGGCTACACCTTC
>TRBD2|TRBV18|few|TRBJ2-1
CASSPNGGSYNEQFF
TGTGCCAGCTCACCAAACGGGGGGTCCTACAATGAGCAGTTCTTC
>TRBD1|TRBV6-6|NA|TRBJ1-3
CASSPRDRDRNTIYF
TGTGCCAGCAGTCCCCGGGACAGAGATAGAAACACCATATATTTT
>NA|TRBV3-1|few|TRBJ1-1
CASGSGSEAFF
TGTGCCAGCGGATCCGGGAGTGAAGCTTTCTTT
>NA|TRBV7-3|NA|TRBJ2-4
CASSPRGSVINEQYF
TGTGCCAGCAGCCCCCGGGGGTCGGTAATTAATGAGCAGTACTTC
>NA|TRBV20-1|many|TRBJ2-7
CSARGKIYEQYF
TGCAGTGCTAGAGGCAAGATCTACGAGCAGTACTTC
>NA|TRBV27|few|TRBJ1-5
CASSHLGQGRNLPQHF
TGTGCCAGCAGTCATCTCGGGCAGGGACGCAATCTGCCCCAGCATTTT